Each of the 6 T cell receptor beta chains below was sequenced from the same sample in a study of blood T cells in healthy people across ages. The use of a sample-barcoded 5' primer and a J-beta primer mix characterized a second PCR of 7 to 11 cycles. A single record per CDR3 protein comes from TCRdb applying MiXCR to the 5' RACE reads. The data show about 1.1 million distinct CDR3 sequences, with 35% to 40% seen just once and under 15% held by the top ten. Source material: blood. The receptors come from a man younger than 35 in good health.

There are a few counts of this clonotype. The rearrangement uses TRBV4-3 and TRBJ2-1, with 7 positions matching TRBD2. Germline assignment: CDR1 LGHNA and CDR2 YSLEER. The length of the CDR3 is 14 residues. The V and J ends lost 4 bases and 6 bases, in that order; junction bases with no gene match: 6. This CDR3 is CASSPSGGVNEQFF. The CDR3 DNA sequence: TGCGCCAGCAGCCCGTCGGGGGGTGTCAATGAGCAGTTCTTC.

The chain couples TRBV3-1 to TRBJ2-1, with 10 bases lining up with TRBD2. Trimming removed 0 bases from V and 10 bases from J; junction bases left unmatched: 9. CDR1 and CDR2 from the germline V gene are LGHDT and YNNKEL (reference sequence). The CDR3 is 16 residues long. The CDR3 DNA reads as TGTGCCAGCAGCCAAGACCGGGCTAGCGGGGGTTACGAGCAGTTCTTC. As protein: CASSQDRASGGYEQFF.

This clonotype was observed many times. This sequence joins TRBV7-3 and TRBJ2-3, with D perhaps TRBD1 (5 bases). The germline gives CDR1 SGHTA, CDR2 FQGTGA. The CDR3 totals 15 residues. Trimming cost V 5 bases and J 1 base, with 13 bases left between them. The CDR3 sequence: CASSRQGGGTDTQYF. The CDR3 DNA sequence: TGTGCCAGCAGCCGCCAGGGTGGGGGCACAGATACGCAGTATTTT. Combining the CDR3 with reference TRBV7-3 and TRBJ2-3 gives the whole variable domain GAGVSQTPSNKVTEKGKYVELRCDPISGHTALYWYRQSLGQGPEFLIYFQGTGAADDSGLPNDRFFAVRPEGSVSTLKIQRTERGDSAVYLCASSRQGGGTDTQYFGPGTRLTVL.

In regard to this clonotype: This may arise from a read error, as a much more abundant clone is one base away. The chain carries TRBV7-9 and TRBJ1-2; D might be TRBD1 (5 bases). Germline V gene data show CDR1 as SEHNR and CDR2 as FQNEAQ (reference sequence). The CDR3 has 15 residues. V dropped 3 bases and J dropped 6 bases, with 17 bases sitting between them. The CDR3 bases are TGTGCCAGCAGCTTTGAGCAGGGTTTTGCCCATGGCTACACCTTC. Protein: CASSFEQGFAHGYTF.

This clonotype was found once. The rearrangement links TRBV27 to TRBJ2-1; the D gene could be TRBD1 or TRBD2 (5 bases each). The germline V and J ends were trimmed by 4 bases and 4 bases, with 14 bases remaining between them. The CDR3 contains 15 residues. The germline V gene encodes CDR1 MNHEY and CDR2 SMNVEV (reference sequence). CDR3 residues: CASSSGTALYNEQFF. The CDR3 bases are TGTGCCAGCAGTTCCGGGACCGCGCTTTACAATGAGCAGTTCTTC.

The chain combines TRBV5-1 with TRBJ2-1; 7 bases map to TRBD2. The CDR3 length is 20 residues. V lost 2 bases, J lost 0 bases, and 17 bases stayed unmatched. Germline loops: CDR1 SGHRS, CDR2 YFSETQ. The CDR3 is CASSLGHSRASGGSYNEQFF. CDR3 DNA: TGCGCCAGCAGCTTAGGACATTCTAGGGCGTCGGGGGGCTCCTACAATGAGCAGTTCTTC.